This record concerns one T cell receptor (beta chain) sequence. Its antigen is unknown. J lost 4 bases, V lost 8 bases, and 12 bases had no gene match. The CDR3 is made up of 15 amino acids. Germline CDR1 reads MNHEY; CDR2 reads SVGAGI. Over several immunoSEQ plates, each subset's genomic DNA was distributed in even portions. Measured with immunoSEQ multiplex PCR; TCRdb has only the in-frame clones, and not every one. The sample holds 2 million to 2.5 million clones, 92% seen once. This record comes from a study of shared clonotypes between healthy human individuals. Notes on the study in general: Larger richness was generally estimated for naive than memory subsets.

Every one of the donors was a Caucasian adult that lived in Nashville, Tennessee. The specimen sequenced was naive CD4+ T cells from PBMCs. Subset noted: CD45RA+ positively selected. The TCR comes from a man between 18 and 29 years old in good health. Some clones in this sample may be carry-over from other donors' samples. The chain combines TRBV6-5 with TRBJ2-7; 9 bases agree with TRBD1. This CDR3 is CASLSYRGRTYEQYF. CDR3 nucleotide sequence: TGTGCCAGCTTGTCCTACAGGGGGCGAACTTACGAGCAGTACTTC.